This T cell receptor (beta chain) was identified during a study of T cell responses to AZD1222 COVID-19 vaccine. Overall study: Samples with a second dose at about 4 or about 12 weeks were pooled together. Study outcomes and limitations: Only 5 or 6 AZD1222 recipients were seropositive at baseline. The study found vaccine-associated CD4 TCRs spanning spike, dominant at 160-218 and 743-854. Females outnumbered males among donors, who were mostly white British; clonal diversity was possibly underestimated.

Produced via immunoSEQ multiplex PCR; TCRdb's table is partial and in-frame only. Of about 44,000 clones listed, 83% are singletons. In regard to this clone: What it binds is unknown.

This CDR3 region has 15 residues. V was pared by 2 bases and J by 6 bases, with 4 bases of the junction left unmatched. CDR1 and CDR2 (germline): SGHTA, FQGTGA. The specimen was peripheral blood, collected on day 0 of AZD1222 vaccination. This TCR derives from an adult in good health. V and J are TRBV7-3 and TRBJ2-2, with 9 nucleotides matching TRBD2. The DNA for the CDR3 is TGTGCCAGCAGCTTAGCGGGAGGGCATCCCGGGGAGCTGTTTTTT. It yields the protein CASSLAGGHPGELFF.